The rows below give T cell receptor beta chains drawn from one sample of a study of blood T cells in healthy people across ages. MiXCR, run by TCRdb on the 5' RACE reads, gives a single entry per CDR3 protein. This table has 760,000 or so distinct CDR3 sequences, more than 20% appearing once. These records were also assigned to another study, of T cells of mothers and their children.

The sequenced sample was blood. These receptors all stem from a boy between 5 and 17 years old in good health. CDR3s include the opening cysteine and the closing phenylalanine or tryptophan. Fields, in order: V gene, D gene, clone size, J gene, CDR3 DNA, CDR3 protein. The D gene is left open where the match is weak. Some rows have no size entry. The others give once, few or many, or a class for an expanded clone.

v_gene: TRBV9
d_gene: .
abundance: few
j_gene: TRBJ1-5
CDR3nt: TGTGCCAGCAGCGTAGGACAGAATAGCAATCAGCCCCAGCATTTT
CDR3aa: CASSVGQNSNQPQHF

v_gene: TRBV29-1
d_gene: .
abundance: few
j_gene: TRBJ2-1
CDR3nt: TGCAGCGTTATTTGGGTCGGAGAGCAGTTCTTC
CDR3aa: CSVIWVGEQFF

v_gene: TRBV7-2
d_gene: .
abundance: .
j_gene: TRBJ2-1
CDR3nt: TGTGCCAGCAGCCGACGGGGAGGGGGGGATGAGCAGTTCTTC
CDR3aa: CASSRRGGGDEQFF

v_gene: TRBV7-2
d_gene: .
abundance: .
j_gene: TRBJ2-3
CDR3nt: TGTGCCAGCAGCTTAGGTGGATATGCTAGCACAGATACGCAGTATTTT
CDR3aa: CASSLGGYASTDTQYF

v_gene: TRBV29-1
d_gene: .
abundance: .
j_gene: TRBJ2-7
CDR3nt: TGCAGCGTTGAACAATCCCGGGGGTACGAGCAGTACTTC
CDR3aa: CSVEQSRGYEQYF

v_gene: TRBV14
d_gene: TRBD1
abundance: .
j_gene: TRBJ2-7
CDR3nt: TGTGCCAGCAGCCTATCGGGACAGGGTGAAGTCTTC
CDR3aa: CASSLSGQGEVF

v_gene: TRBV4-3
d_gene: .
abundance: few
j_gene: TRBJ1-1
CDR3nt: TGCGCCAGCAGCCCCAGGACGAACACTGAAGCTTTCTTT
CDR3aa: CASSPRTNTEAFF

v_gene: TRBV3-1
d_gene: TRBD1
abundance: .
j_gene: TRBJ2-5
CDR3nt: TGTGCCAGCAGCCAACCTCTACAGGGGGCGCTAGGAGAGACCCAGTACTTC
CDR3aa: CASSQPLQGALGETQYF

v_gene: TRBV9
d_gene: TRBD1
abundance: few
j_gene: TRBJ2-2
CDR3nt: TGTGCCAGCAGCGTCTCAGGGGGAGACACCGGGGAGCTGTTTTTT
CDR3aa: CASSVSGGDTGELFF

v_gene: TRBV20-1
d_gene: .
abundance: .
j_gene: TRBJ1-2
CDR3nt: TGCAGTGCTAGGTTAGGGTTGGTGCTCTACACCTTC
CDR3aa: CSARLGLVLYTF

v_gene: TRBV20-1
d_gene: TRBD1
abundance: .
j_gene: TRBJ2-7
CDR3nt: TGCAGTGCGGACGACAGGGGGCAATCCTACGAGCAGTACTTC
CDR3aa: CSADDRGQSYEQYF

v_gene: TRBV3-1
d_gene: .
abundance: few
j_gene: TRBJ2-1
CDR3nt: TGTGCCAGCAGCCAAGACCCAGCGCGCTACAATGAGCAGTTCTTC
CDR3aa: CASSQDPARYNEQFF

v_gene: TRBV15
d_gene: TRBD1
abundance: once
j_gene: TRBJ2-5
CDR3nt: TGTGCCACCAGCAGGCCCATTCCGGGACAGAAAGAGACCCAGTACTTC
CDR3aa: CATSRPIPGQKETQYF

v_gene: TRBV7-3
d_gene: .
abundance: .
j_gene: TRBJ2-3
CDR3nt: TGTGCCAGCAGCACCCGGGACAGCACAGATACGCAGTATTTT
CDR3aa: CASSTRDSTDTQYF

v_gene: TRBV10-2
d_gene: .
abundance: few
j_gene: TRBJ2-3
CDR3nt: TGCGCCAGCAGTGAGTACGACGCTAGCACAGATACGCAGTATTTT
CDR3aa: CASSEYDASTDTQYF

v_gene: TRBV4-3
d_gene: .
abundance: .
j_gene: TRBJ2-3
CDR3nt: TGCGCCAGCAGCCAAGATCGCAGGGGGGCAGATACGCAGTATTTT
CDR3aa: CASSQDRRGADTQYF

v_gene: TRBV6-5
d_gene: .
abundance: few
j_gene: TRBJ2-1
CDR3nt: TGTGCCAGCAAGGGGTTTTCCTACAATGAGCAGTTCTTC
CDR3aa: CASKGFSYNEQFF

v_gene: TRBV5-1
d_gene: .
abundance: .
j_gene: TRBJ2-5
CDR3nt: TGCGCCAGCAGCATTGGACTTTCACAAGAGACCCAGTACTTC
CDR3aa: CASSIGLSQETQYF

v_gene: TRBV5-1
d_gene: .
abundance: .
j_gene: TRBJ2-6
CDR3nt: TGCGCCAGCAGCCTGGAGCCCACGACCAACGTCCTGACTTTC
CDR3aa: CASSLEPTTNVLTF

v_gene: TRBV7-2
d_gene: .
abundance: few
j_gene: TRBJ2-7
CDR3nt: TGTGCCAGCCGCGAGGCCTCCCGGGGCGAGCAGTACTTC
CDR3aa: CASREASRGEQYF

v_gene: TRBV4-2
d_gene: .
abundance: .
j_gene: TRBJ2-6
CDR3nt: TGTGCCAGCAGCCTCATACCCTTTCTCTCTGGGGCCAACGTCCTGACTTTC
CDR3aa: CASSLIPFLSGANVLTF

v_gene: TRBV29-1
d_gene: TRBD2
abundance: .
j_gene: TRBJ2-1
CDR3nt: TGCAGCGGGCGGGAGGCCGGGGGGAATGAGCGGTTCTTC
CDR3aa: CSGREAGGNERFF

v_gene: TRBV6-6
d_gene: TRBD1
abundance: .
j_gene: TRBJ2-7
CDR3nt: TGTGCCAGCAACCCGAGACAGGGGGGTACCTACGAGCAGTACTTC
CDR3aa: CASNPRQGGTYEQYF

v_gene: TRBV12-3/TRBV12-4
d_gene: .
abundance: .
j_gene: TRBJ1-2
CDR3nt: TGTGCCAGCTCAAGGGACGCTAACTATGGCTACACCTTC
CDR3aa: CASSRDANYGYTF

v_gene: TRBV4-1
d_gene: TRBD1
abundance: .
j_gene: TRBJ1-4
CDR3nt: TGCGCCAGCAGCCCCGAGGGACAGGGGCAGAAACTGTTTTTT
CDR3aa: CASSPEGQGQKLFF

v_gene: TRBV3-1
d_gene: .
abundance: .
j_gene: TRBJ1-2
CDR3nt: TGTGCCAGCAGCCAAGGCGGGGTGGCGGGCTATGGCTACACCTTC
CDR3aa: CASSQGGVAGYGYTF

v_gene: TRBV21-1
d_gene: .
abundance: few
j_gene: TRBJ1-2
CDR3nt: TGTGCCAGCAGCAAAGCTCAGACCTACTATGGCTACACCTTC
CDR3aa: CASSKAQTYYGYTF

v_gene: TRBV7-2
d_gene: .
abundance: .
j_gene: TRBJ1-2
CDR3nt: TGTGCCAGCAGCTTAGTGGAGGGGGGCGGTGGCTACACCTTC
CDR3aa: CASSLVEGGGGYTF

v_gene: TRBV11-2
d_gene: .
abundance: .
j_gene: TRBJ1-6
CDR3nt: TGTGCCAGCAGCTTAGGGGGGGGCGATTCACCCCTCCACTTT
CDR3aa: CASSLGGGDSPLHF

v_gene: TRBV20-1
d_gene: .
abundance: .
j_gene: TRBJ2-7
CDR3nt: TGCAGTGCTAGTGAACTCTACTACGAGCAGTACTTC
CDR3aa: CSASELYYEQYF

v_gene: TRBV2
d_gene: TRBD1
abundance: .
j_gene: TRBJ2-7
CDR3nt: TGTGCCAGCACCGGGACAGGGGAGGGCTACGAGCAGTACTTC
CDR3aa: CASTGTGEGYEQYF

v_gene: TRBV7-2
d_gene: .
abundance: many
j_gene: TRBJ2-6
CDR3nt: TGTGCCAGCAGCTTAGGGGTGGAAGGGGCCAACGTCCTGACTTTC
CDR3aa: CASSLGVEGANVLTF

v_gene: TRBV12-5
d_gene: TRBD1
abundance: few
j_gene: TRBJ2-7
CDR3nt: TGTGCTAGCCGGACAGGACCTTACGAGCAGTACTTC
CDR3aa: CASRTGPYEQYF

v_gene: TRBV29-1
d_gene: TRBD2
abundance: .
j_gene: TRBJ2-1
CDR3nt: TGCAGCGTTGAACCGGGAGGTATCAGCTCCTACAATGAGCAGTTCTTC
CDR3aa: CSVEPGGISSYNEQFF

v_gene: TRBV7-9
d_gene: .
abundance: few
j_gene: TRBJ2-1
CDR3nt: TGTGCCAGCAGCTTAGGGGGGGGGCTGAACAATGAGCAGTTCTTC
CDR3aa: CASSLGGGLNNEQFF

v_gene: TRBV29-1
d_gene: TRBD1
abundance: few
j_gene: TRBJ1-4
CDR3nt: TGCAGCGTTAGCTTACCGGGACAGGGTCGTCGAAAACTGTTTTTT
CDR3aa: CSVSLPGQGRRKLFF

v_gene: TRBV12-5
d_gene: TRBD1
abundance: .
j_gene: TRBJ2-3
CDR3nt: TGTGCTAGTGGTTCGGATACAACAGGGGGCTTCCCTTCAGATACGCAGTATTTT
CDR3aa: CASGSDTTGGFPSDTQYF

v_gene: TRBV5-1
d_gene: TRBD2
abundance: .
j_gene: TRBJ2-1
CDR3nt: TGCGCCAGCAGCTTGAATAGCGGGGGCTACAATGAGCAGTTCTTC
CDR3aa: CASSLNSGGYNEQFF

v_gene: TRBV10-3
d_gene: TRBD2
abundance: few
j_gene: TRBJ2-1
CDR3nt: TGTGCCATCAGTGAGTCATGGGACGGGGGGGATGATGAGCAGTTCTTC
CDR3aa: CAISESWDGGDDEQFF

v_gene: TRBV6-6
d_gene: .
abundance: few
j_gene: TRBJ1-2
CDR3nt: TGTGGGCTTACCAATTCAAACACCTTC
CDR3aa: CGLTNSNTF

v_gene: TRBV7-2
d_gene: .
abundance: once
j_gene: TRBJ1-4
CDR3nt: TGTGCCAGCAGCTTAGGACCCACAGATGAAAAACTGTTTTTT
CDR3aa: CASSLGPTDEKLFF